Listed here are 17 T cell receptor beta chains from one sample, sequenced in a study of blood T cells in healthy people across ages. Together with a sample-barcoded 5' primer, a J-beta primer mix was included in a second PCR lasting about 6 to 12 cycles. TCRdb re-called the 5' RACE reads with MiXCR, one entry per CDR3 protein. This table holds 800,000 to 1,000,000 distinct CDR3 sequences, roughly 48% found once. Source material: blood. These receptors came from a man younger than 45 in good health.

This clonotype has more than one count but fewer than ten. The rearrangement joins TRBV18 to TRBJ2-7; 8 nucleotides agree with TRBD1. The germline V gene has CDR1 KGHSH and CDR2 LQKENI. After removal of 7 bases from V and 4 bases from J, the junction contained 12 bases not matched to a gene. This CDR3 is built from 15 residues. The CDR3 loop is CASCTGPTGEYEQYF. CDR3 nucleotides: TGTGCCAGCTGCACGGGCCCGACAGGGGAATACGAGCAGTACTTC.

V gene TRBV7-2 combines with J gene TRBJ2-7; D is ambiguous. CDR1 is SGHTA, CDR2 FQGNSA, per germline. CDR3 length equals 15 residues. Trimming took 4 bases from V and 0 from J, leaving 13 bases between them. Here the CDR3 reads CASSSQHGASYEQYF. As DNA, the CDR3 is TGTGCCAGCAGCTCCCAGCATGGCGCCTCCTACGAGCAGTACTTC.

V and J are TRBV27 and TRBJ2-7, with TRBD2 as a possible D gene (5 bases). Germline loops: CDR1 MNHEY, CDR2 SMNVEV (reference sequence). The CDR3 has 17 amino acids. V lost 1 base and J 0 bases, leaving 16 bases between the germline ends. The CDR3 DNA is TGTGCCAGCAGTTTATGGGTCGGACGGGGAAGCTCCTACGAGCAGTACTTC. Translated, it gives CASSLWVGRGSSYEQYF.

The rearrangement uses TRBV3-1 and TRBJ2-5; D ambiguous. Germline V gene lookup returns CDR1 LGHDT and CDR2 YNNKEL (reference sequence). Trimming cost V 0 bases and J 1 base, with 9 bases left between them. This CDR3 spans 15 amino acids. CDR3 DNA sequence: TGTGCCAGCAGCCAAGATCTGTCAGCCCAAGAGACCCAGTACTTC. Translating gives CASSQDLSAQETQYF.

V gene TRBV20-1 combines with J gene TRBJ2-5; 9 bases agree with TRBD1. The J call may be wrong; the DNA end is better matched by TRBJ2-7. Germline CDR1 DFQATT, CDR2 SNEGSKA (reference sequence). The CDR3 spans 13 residues. CDR3 sequence reads: CSIRAGTGNEQYF. CDR3 in DNA: TGCAGTATAAGAGCGGGGACAGGGAACGAGCAGTACTTC.

The chain recombines TRBV4-2 with TRBJ2-7; 10 bases agree with TRBD1. This CDR3 is built from 17 residues. From germline, CDR1 is LGHNA and CDR2 YNFKEQ. The V segment lost 2 bases and the J segment 4 bases; nucleotides outside the gene matches: 11. The CDR3 coding sequence is TGTGCCAGCAGCCAAATACCCGGGGGACAGGGGAGTTACGAGCAGTACTTC. Translating it yields CASSQIPGGQGSYEQYF.

J is TRBJ2-7 and V is TRBV7-2; D is unresolved. V shed 5 bases and J shed 5 bases, with 13 bases lying between them. The germline CDR1 and CDR2 sequences are SGHTA and FQGNSA. The CDR3 runs 13 residues. In DNA form, the CDR3 reads TGTGCCAGCAGCAAAATCGCAGGCGACGAGCAGTACTTC. Its protein product is CASSKIAGDEQYF.

This chain uses TRBV27 with TRBJ2-2; TRBD2 aligns across 7 bases. J lost 3 bases, V lost 6 bases, and 4 bases had no gene match. The CDR3 has 14 amino acids. Germline CDR1 and CDR2: MNHEY and SMNVEV (reference sequence). The CDR3, as DNA: TGTGCCAGCAGCTGGGGGGGGGACACCGGGGAGCTGTTTTTT. Translating gives CASSWGGDTGELFF.

The chain uses TRBV4-1 and TRBJ1-2; 7 nucleotides agree with TRBD1. The CDR3 sequence is 14 residues long. Germline V gives CDR1 MGHRA, CDR2 YSYEKL. After removal of 2 bases from V and 8 bases from J, the junction contained 8 bases not matched to a gene. The CDR3 is CASSQKDRVVGYTF. The DNA of the CDR3 is TGCGCCAGCAGCCAAAAAGACAGGGTGGTGGGCTACACCTTC.

The sample holds a few counts of this clonotype. The chain couples TRBV21-1 to TRBJ2-1; TRBD2 is taken as the D call from the table, unchecked against the DNA. TRBV21-1 is noted as a pseudogene. The CDR3 length is 13 residues. The CDR3 reads CASSNGRDNEQFF. The CDR3, as DNA: TGTGCCAGCAGCAACGGCAGGGACAATGAGCAGTTCTTC.

This rearrangement joins TRBV7-9 to TRBJ1-2; the D is unclear. Looked up from germline, CDR1 is SEHNR and CDR2 is FQNEAQ (reference sequence). Trimming took 6 bases from V and 8 from J, leaving 31 bases between them. The CDR3 contains 18 residues. The CDR3 protein is CASRPQGATDPISNGYTF. In nucleotides, the CDR3 is TGTGCCAGCAGACCACAAGGCGCCACCGACCCTATCTCTAACGGCTACACCTTC.

The chain is built from TRBV6-5 and TRBJ1-2, with a possible D match to TRBD1 (6 bases). Trimming shortened V by 2 bases and J by 6 bases, and 13 bases separated the two germline ends. Germline values: CDR1 MNHEY, CDR2 SVGAGI. The CDR3 consists of 14 residues. Here the CDR3 reads CASSYLQGNHGYTF. The CDR3 DNA sequence: TGTGCCAGCAGTTACCTACAGGGAAATCATGGCTACACCTTC.

At least ten counts were recorded for this clonotype. V usage is TRBV11-3 and J usage is TRBJ2-5; 9 positions match TRBD2. V gave up 1 base and J gave up 4 bases; unmatched junction bases: 7. This CDR3 is 16 amino acids long. Germline V gene lookup returns CDR1 SGHNT and CDR2 YENEEA. The DNA for the CDR3 is TGTGCCAGCAGCTTAGGTCGCGGGGGGGCTACAGAGACCCAGTACTTC. The encoded protein is CASSLGRGGATETQYF.

The chain carries TRBV9 and TRBJ2-5; 11 bases are a match to TRBD2. The V gene's germline CDR1 is SGDLS and CDR2 YYNGEE. CDR3 length: 17 amino acids. V was clipped by 1 base and J by 2 bases; unmatched bases: 7. CDR3 nucleotide sequence: TGTGCCAGCAGCGTAACGGGACTAGCGGATCCTCAAGAGACCCAGTACTTC. It encodes CASSVTGLADPQETQYF.

This clonotype was counted only a few times. The J gene is TRBJ1-2, the V gene TRBV12-3 or TRBV12-4, with D tentatively TRBD1 (5 bases). CDR3 size: 13 residues. Trimming stripped 3 bases from V and 6 bases from J, with 11 bases between. In DNA form, the CDR3 reads TGTGCCAGCAGTTTTGGGGCAGGTCATGGCTACACCTTC. It is translated as CASSFGAGHGYTF.

This sequence joins TRBV2 and TRBJ2-1; 12 bases are shared with TRBD2. The V and J ends lost 0 bases and 6 bases, in that order; junction bases with no gene match: 6. There are 17 residues in the CDR3. Germline V gene sequence: CDR1 SNHLY, CDR2 FYNNEI. CDR3 residues: CASSEAPLAGGLNEQFF. The CDR3 DNA reads TGTGCCAGCAGTGAAGCCCCCCTAGCGGGGGGGCTCAATGAGCAGTTCTTC.

About this clonotype itself: With a much larger clone just one base away, this may be a read error. This sequence joins TRBV20-1 and TRBJ2-5; D is uncertain. Germline V lookup: CDR1 DFQATT, CDR2 SNEGSKA (reference sequence). Trimming removed 1 base at V and 2 bases at J, with 23 bases between. This CDR3 is 18 amino acids long. This CDR3 reads CSARVPTRATTPQETQYF. CDR3 in DNA: TGCAGTGCTAGAGTCCCGACTCGAGCGACAACACCTCAAGAGACCCAGTACTTC.